Listed below are T cell receptor beta chains from one sample, sequenced in a study of blood T cell repertoires in COVID-19. Method: immunoSEQ multiplex PCR; TCRdb's copy keeps in-frame clones and lacks some. Among some 190,000 clones listed, roughly 81% were seen once. Sequences were obtained from peripheral blood. The source is a woman between 35 and 50 years old with COVID-19, enrolled during active disease. Each CDR3 is given with its conserved first and last residue. D genes are given only for firm matches. Size is omitted from some rows. Given values are once, few, many or a class for expanded clones.

j_call,d_call,v_call,clone_size,cdr3_aa,cdr3_nt
TRBJ1-4,.,TRBV9,once,CASSVAATNEKLFF,TGTGCCAGCAGCGTAGCTGCAACTAATGAAAAACTGTTTTTT
TRBJ2-1,TRBD2,TRBV20-1,few,CSASIKREGQEQFF,TGCAGTGCTAGTATCAAGCGGGAGGGCCAAGAGCAGTTCTTC
TRBJ2-7,.,TRBV5-1,.,CASSTNTGSISYEQYF,TGCGCCAGCAGCACCAATACAGGGTCCATCTCCTACGAGCAGTACTTC
TRBJ2-3,.,TRBV27,.,CASSDMGLSTDTQYF,TGTGCCAGCAGTGATATGGGACTCAGCACAGATACGCAGTATTTT
TRBJ1-2,.,TRBV10-3,.,CAISEVQYDGYTF,TGTGCCATCAGTGAGGTCCAGTACGATGGCTACACCTTC
TRBJ2-7,TRBD2,TRBV28,.,CASSLFASGSREQYF,TGTGCCAGCAGTTTATTCGCCAGCGGGAGCCGCGAGCAGTACTTC
TRBJ2-1,TRBD1,TRBV7-3,.,CASSFGGTVDNEQFF,TGTGCCAGCAGCTTCGGTGGGACAGTAGACAATGAGCAGTTCTTC
TRBJ2-6,.,TRBV9,once,CASSVAGHRADVLTF,TGTGCCAGCAGCGTAGCCGGTCACAGGGCAGACGTCCTGACTTTC
TRBJ2-7,TRBD2,TRBV6-6,.,CASSPTSGSTIEQYF,TGTGCCAGCAGTCCGACTAGCGGCTCTACGATAGAGCAGTACTTC
TRBJ2-5,TRBD2,TRBV2,.,CASRATSGSFQETQYF,TGTGCCAGCAGGGCAACTAGCGGGAGTTTCCAAGAGACCCAGTACTTC
TRBJ2-7,.,TRBV28,once,CASSLWGPNEQYF,TGTGCCAGCAGTTTATGGGGGCCCAACGAGCAGTACTTC
TRBJ2-2,.,TRBV29-1,few,CSVEDGIFTGELFF,TGCAGCGTTGAAGACGGGATATTCACCGGGGAGCTGTTTTTT
TRBJ1-5,TRBD1,TRBV18,.,CASSTRTGGEMVAQHF,TGTGCCAGCTCAACACGGACAGGGGGGGAAATGGTGGCCCAGCATTTT
TRBJ2-3,.,TRBV27,.,CASTARASALDTQYF,TGTGCCAGCACCGCTCGAGCAAGTGCGCTCGATACGCAGTATTTT
TRBJ2-4,.,TRBV2,few,CASQSDRRAKNIQYF,TGTGCCAGCCAATCAGACAGGAGAGCCAAAAACATTCAGTACTTC
TRBJ2-3,TRBD1,TRBV5-4,once,CASSMGQGGGNTQYF,TGTGCCAGCAGCATGGGACAGGGTGGGGGTAATACGCAGTATTTT
TRBJ2-2,TRBD1,TRBV6-1,.,CASSERDRASTGELFF,TGTGCCAGCAGTGAGCGGGACAGGGCCAGCACCGGGGAGCTGTTTTTT
TRBJ1-4,.,TRBV29-1,.,CSGSGVPDKLFF,TGCAGCGGGTCGGGTGTTCCGGATAAACTGTTTTTT
TRBJ2-3,.,TRBV9,.,CASSVDQRTDTQYF,TGTGCCAGCAGCGTAGATCAGAGGACAGATACGCAGTATTTT
TRBJ1-5,.,TRBV7-9,.,CASSRGNQPQHF,TGTGCCAGCAGCCGCGGCAATCAGCCCCAGCATTTT
TRBJ1-5,.,TRBV7-8,.,CASSEQPELGRRNQPQHF,TGTGCCAGCAGCGAGCAACCTGAGTTGGGGCGCCGGAATCAGCCCCAGCATTTT
TRBJ2-1,.,TRBV4-2,.,CASSQDPRASNYNEQFF,TGTGCCAGCAGCCAAGACCCCAGGGCCTCCAACTACAATGAGCAGTTCTTC
TRBJ2-5,TRBD2,TRBV5-1,.,CASRWTSGQETQYF,TGCGCCAGCAGGTGGACTAGCGGTCAAGAGACCCAGTACTTC
TRBJ2-2,TRBD1,TRBV11-2,.,CASNRPGQGSLSNTGELFF,TGTGCCAGCAACAGACCGGGACAGGGGTCACTTTCGAACACCGGGGAGCTGTTTTTT
TRBJ2-1,.,TRBV19,.,CASSIGQATEQFF,TGTGCCAGTAGTATAGGGCAGGCTACAGAGCAGTTCTTC
TRBJ1-4,.,TRBV18,.,CASSPPAATNEKLFF,TGTGCCAGCTCACCACCAGCCGCGACTAATGAAAAACTGTTTTTT
TRBJ1-6,.,TRBV5-4,.,CASSLARVGYNSPLHF,TGTGCCAGCAGCTTGGCCCGGGTGGGCTATAATTCACCCCTCCACTTT
TRBJ2-3,TRBD1,TRBV15,.,CATSPDRGTDTQYF,TGTGCCACCAGCCCGGACAGGGGCACAGATACGCAGTATTTT
TRBJ2-5,.,TRBV10-2,.,CASSEQAAETQYF,TGCGCCAGCAGTGAACAGGCCGCAGAGACCCAGTACTTC
TRBJ2-2,.,TRBV2,.,CASSPQVGELFF,TGTGCCAGCAGTCCACAGGTCGGGGAGCTGTTTTTT
TRBJ1-2,TRBD1,TRBV7-6,.,CASSPRTGGVVDGYTF,TGTGCCAGCAGCCCCCGGACAGGGGGCGTTGTTGATGGCTACACCTTC
TRBJ2-7,.,TRBV11-3,.,CASSLGRDYEQYF,TGTGCCAGCAGCTTAGGCCGCGACTACGAGCAGTACTTC
TRBJ2-5,.,TRBV27,.,CASSYMRDSLLLYF,TGTGCCAGCAGTTACATGCGTGACTCCCTGCTCTTGTACTTC
TRBJ1-2,.,TRBV3-1/TRBV3-2,.,CASSQRGEPNYGYTF,TGTGCCAGCAGCCAACGGGGAGAACCTAACTATGGCTACACCTTC
TRBJ1-2,.,TRBV19,.,CASNPTGVKDGYTF,TGTGCCAGTAATCCTACCGGGGTTAAGGATGGCTACACCTTC
TRBJ2-2,.,TRBV27,.,CASSPNGGELFF,TGTGCCAGCAGCCCAAACGGGGGGGAGCTGTTTTTT
TRBJ1-4,.,TRBV27,.,CASSLIGQNEKLFF,TGTGCCAGCAGTTTAATTGGGCAGAATGAAAAACTGTTTTTT
TRBJ1-4,.,TRBV11-2,.,CASSQGGAAATNEKLFF,TGTGCCAGCAGCCAAGGAGGAGCCGCTGCAACTAATGAAAAACTGTTTTTT